This TCR beta chain originates from a study of T-cell reconstitution after alpha-beta-depleted transplantation in children. In its sample, this clonotype was seen many times. The CDR3 consists of 15 residues. CDR1 and CDR2 (germline): SGHRS, YFSETQ. V dropped 2 bases and J dropped 0 bases, with 9 bases sitting between them. Unique molecular identifiers were used in preparing the TCRbeta library. MiXCR was run by TCRdb on the PCR reads, yielding one entry per CDR3 protein. The profile shows some 340,000 distinct CDR3 sequences, over 9% of them singletons. The genes are TRBV5-1 and TRBJ1-5; tentatively, D is TRBD1 (5 bases). The receptor comes from a human donor who donated a stem cell graft to a child with acute lymphoblastic leukemia. Source: PBMCs from the stem cell graft donor, taken from the stem cell graft. This CDR3 is CASSFGDVSNQPQHF. The CDR3 coding sequence is TGCGCCAGCAGCTTCGGGGACGTTAGCAATCAGCCCCAGCATTTT.